This is a list of T cell receptor beta chains from one sample in a study. TCRdb re-called the 5' RACE reads through MiXCR, storing one row per CDR3 protein. The top ten hold roughly 4.5% of the sample, which has 7,000 or so distinct CDR3 sequences, approximately 70% seen once. Sample: tumor-infiltrating Tregs sorted from the breast tumor. The receptor source for this set is a female donor with breast cancer. The CDR3 runs from the conserved cysteine through the conserved F or W. Fields, in order: CDR3 length, J gene, D gene, V gene, clone size, CDR3 DNA, CDR3 protein. A D gene is named only where the DNA matches it firmly. Clone size appears in some rows only: once, few, many, or a class for an expanded clone.

15	TRBJ1-2	.	TRBV6-5	.	TGTGCCAGCAGTTACGGGCTTGGACATCACTATGGCTACACCTTC	CASSYGLGHHYGYTF
15	TRBJ1-3	.	TRBV6-5	.	TGTGCCAGCAGTGTGACACAAATCGCGGGAAACACCATATATTTT	CASSVTQIAGNTIYF
12	TRBJ2-1	.	TRBV5-1	.	TGCGCCAGCAGCTTGGGCTGGGAAGAGCAGTTCTTC	CASSLGWEEQFF
19	TRBJ2-1	TRBD1	TRBV7-2	.	TGTACCAGCAGCTCCCTTCTTTCCTCCGGACAGGGGTCCTACAATGAGCAGTTCTTC	CTSSSLLSSGQGSYNEQFF
11	TRBJ2-7	.	TRBV5-5	few	TGTGCCAGCAGCTTTTTGGCCGAGCAGTACTTC	CASSFLAEQYF
15	TRBJ2-5	TRBD2	TRBV3-1	.	TGTGCCAGCAGTCTGGGACTAGCGGACCAAGAGACCCAGTACTTC	CASSLGLADQETQYF
13	TRBJ1-1	.	TRBV5-1	.	TGCGCCAGCAGCTTGACGTTGGACAGTGAAGCTTTCTTT	CASSLTLDSEAFF
14	TRBJ2-3	.	TRBV20-1	few	TGCAGTGCTAGAGTAGATGGGGCCATCTATACGCAGTATTTT	CSARVDGAIYTQYF
15	TRBJ2-1	.	TRBV5-1	.	TGCGCCAGCAGCTTGGGGACAACAAATCACAATGAGCAGTTCTTC	CASSLGTTNHNEQFF
14	TRBJ2-7	.	TRBV6-6	.	TGTGCCAGCAGTTACGCCGACAGACCATACGAGCAGTACTTC	CASSYADRPYEQYF
16	TRBJ1-4	TRBD1	TRBV4-2	.	TGTGCCAGCAGCCAAGACCGGGACAGGGTGGTGGAAAAACTGTTTTTT	CASSQDRDRVVEKLFF
13	TRBJ2-4	.	TRBV7-2	.	TGTGCCAGCAGCCCCGATGGGGGTCGCCCACAGTACTTC	CASSPDGGRPQYF
13	TRBJ1-1	.	TRBV20-1	.	TGCAGTGCTAGTCCCAGGAGTAACACTGAAGCTTTCTTT	CSASPRSNTEAFF
14	TRBJ2-7	.	TRBV6-5	.	TGTGCCAGCAGTTACTCTGTCCGGGGCTACGAGCGGTACTTC	CASSYSVRGYERYF
15	TRBJ2-5	.	TRBV5-1	few	TGCGCCAGCAGCTTGGCCGGACAGGCGGGGGAGACCCAGTACTTC	CASSLAGQAGETQYF
12	TRBJ1-2	.	TRBV30	.	TGTGCCTGGTCAACAACCAGAGTCGGCTACACCTTC	CAWSTTRVGYTF
16	TRBJ2-5	TRBD1	TRBV10-1	few	TGCGCCAGCAGTCAAGACAGGGGACTGGTCCAAGAGACCCAGTACTTC	CASSQDRGLVQETQYF
14	TRBJ2-7	TRBD1	TRBV29-1	.	TGCAGCGTCCGGGACAGGTTCAGCTCCTACGAGCAGTACTTC	CSVRDRFSSYEQYF
14	TRBJ1-1	TRBD1	TRBV12-3/TRBV12-4	once	TGTGCCAGCAGTCCCCAGGGGGAGCTCACTGAAGCTTTCTTT	CASSPQGELTEAFF
15	TRBJ1-5	.	TRBV4-2	few	TGTGCCAGCAGCCGTATGGGGGGTAGGGAGCAGCCCCAGCATTTT	CASSRMGGREQPQHF
14	TRBJ2-7	TRBD2	TRBV10-3	few	TGTGCCAGCAGTATTAGCGGGAGGGCCTACGAGCAGTACTTC	CASSISGRAYEQYF